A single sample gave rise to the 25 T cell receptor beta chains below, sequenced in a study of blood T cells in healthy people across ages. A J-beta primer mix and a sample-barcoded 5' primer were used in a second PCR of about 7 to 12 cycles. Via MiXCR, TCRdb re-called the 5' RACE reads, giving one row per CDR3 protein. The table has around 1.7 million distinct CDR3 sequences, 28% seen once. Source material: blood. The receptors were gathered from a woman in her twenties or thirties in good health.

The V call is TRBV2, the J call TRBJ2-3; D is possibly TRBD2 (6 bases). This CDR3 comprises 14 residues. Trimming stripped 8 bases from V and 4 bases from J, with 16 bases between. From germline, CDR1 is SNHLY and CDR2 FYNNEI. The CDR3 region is CASLREFNADTQYF. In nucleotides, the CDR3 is TGTGCCAGCCTACGGGAGTTCAACGCAGATACGCAGTATTTT.

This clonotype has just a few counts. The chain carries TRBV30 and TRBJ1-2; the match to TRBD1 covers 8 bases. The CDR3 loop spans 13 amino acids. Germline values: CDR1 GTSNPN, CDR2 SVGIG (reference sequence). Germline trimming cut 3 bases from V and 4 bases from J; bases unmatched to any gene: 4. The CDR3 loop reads CAWSADRVYGYTF. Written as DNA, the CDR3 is TGTGCCTGGAGCGCGGACAGGGTCTATGGCTACACCTTC.

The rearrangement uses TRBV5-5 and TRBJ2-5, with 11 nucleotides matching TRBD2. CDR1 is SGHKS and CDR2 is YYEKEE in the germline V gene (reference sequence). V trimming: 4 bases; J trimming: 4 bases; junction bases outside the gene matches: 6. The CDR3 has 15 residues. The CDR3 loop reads CASSPILAGVETQYF. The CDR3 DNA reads TGTGCCAGCAGCCCCATACTAGCGGGGGTAGAGACCCAGTACTTC. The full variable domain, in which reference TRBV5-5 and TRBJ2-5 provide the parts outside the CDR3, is DAGVTQSPTHLIKTRGQQVTLRCSPISGHKSVSWYQQVLGQGPQFIFQYYEKEERGRGNFPDRFSARQFPNYSSELNVNALLLGDSALYLCASSPILAGVETQYFGPGTRLLVL.

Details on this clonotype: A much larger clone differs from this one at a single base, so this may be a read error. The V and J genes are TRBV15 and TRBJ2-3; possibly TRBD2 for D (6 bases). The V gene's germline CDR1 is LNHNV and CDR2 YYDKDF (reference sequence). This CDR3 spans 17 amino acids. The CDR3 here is CATSRGARDLNTDTRYF. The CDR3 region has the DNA TGTGCCACCAGCAGAGGCGCCCGGGACTTGAACACAGATACGCGGTATTTT.

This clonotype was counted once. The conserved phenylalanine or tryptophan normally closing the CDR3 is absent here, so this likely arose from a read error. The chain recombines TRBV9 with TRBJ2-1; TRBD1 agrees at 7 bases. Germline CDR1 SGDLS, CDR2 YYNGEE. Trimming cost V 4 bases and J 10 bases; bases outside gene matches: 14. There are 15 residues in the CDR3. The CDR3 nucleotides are TGTGCCAGCAGCCCCTTCAGTTTAGGGGGCAAGGAGCAGTTCTGC. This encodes CASSPFSLGGKEQFC.

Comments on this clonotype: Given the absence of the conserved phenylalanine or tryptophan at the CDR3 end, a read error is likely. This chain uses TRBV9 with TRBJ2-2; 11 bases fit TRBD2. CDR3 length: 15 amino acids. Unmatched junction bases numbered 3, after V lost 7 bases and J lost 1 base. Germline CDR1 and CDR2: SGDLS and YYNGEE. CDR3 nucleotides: TGTGCCAGCGGAGGACTAGCGGGGAACACCGGGGAGCTGTTTTTG. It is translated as CASGGLAGNTGELFL.

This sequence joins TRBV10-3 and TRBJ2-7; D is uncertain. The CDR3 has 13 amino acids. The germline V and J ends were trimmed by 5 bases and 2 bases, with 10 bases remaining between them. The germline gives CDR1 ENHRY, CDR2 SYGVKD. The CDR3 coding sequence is TGTGCCATCAGTCCCCCGGGTACCTACGAGCAGTACTTC. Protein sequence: CAISPPGTYEQYF.

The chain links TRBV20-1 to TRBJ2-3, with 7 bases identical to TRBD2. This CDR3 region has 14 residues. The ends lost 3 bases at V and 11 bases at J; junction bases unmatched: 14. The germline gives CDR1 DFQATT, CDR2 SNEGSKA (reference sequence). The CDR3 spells CSASGGLSPVGQYF. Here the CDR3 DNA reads TGCAGTGCTAGCGGGGGACTATCCCCGGTCGGGCAGTATTTT.

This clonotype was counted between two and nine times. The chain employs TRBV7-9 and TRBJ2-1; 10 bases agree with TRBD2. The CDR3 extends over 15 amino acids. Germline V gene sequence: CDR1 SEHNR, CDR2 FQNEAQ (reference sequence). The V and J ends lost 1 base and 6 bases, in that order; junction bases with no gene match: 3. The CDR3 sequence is CASSLVLAGVNEQFF. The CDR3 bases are TGTGCCAGCAGCTTAGTCCTAGCGGGAGTCAATGAGCAGTTCTTC.

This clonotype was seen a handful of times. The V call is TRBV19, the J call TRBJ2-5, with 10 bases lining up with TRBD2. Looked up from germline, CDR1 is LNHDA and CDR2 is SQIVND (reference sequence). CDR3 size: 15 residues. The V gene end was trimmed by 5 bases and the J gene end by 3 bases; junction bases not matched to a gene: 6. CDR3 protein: CASSGSGLAKETQYF. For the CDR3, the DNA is TGTGCCAGTAGTGGCTCGGGACTAGCGAAAGAGACCCAGTACTTC. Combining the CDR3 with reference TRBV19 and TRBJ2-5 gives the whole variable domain DGGITQSPKYLFRKEGQNVTLSCEQNLNHDAMYWYRQDPGQGLRLIYYSQIVNDFQKGDIAEGYSVSREKKESFPLTVTSAQKNPTAFYLCASSGSGLAKETQYFGPGTRLLVL.

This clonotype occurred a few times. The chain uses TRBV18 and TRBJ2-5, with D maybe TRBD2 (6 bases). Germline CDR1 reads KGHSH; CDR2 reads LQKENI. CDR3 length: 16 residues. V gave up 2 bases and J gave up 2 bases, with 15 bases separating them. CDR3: CASSPKEGGVQETQYF. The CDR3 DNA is TGTGCCAGCTCACCAAAGGAAGGCGGGGTACAAGAGACCCAGTACTTC.

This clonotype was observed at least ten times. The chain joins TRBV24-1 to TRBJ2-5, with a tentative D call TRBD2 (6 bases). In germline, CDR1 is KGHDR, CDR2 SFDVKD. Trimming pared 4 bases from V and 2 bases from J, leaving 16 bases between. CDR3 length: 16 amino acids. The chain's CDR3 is CATSDPGRDLQETQYF. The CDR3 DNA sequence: TGTGCCACCAGTGACCCCGGCCGGGACTTACAAGAGACCCAGTACTTC.

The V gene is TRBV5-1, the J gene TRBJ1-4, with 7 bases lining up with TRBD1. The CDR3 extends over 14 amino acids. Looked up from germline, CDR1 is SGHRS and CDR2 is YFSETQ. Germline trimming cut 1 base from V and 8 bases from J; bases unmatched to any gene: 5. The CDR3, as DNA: TGCGCCAGCAGCTTGAACAGGGGAAGGGAAAAACTGTTTTTT. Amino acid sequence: CASSLNRGREKLFF.

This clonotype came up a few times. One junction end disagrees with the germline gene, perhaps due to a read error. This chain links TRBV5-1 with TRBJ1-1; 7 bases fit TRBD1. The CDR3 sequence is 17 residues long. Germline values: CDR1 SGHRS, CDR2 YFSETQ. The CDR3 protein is CASRFNRGERLNTEAFF. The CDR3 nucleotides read TGCGCCAGCCGCTTTAACAGGGGAGAGAGGTTGAACACTGAAGCTTTCTTT.

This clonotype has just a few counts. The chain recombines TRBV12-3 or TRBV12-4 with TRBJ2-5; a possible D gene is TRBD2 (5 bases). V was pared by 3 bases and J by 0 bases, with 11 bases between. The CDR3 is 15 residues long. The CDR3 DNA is TGTGCCAGCAGTTTTGGCGGAGGATACCAAGAGACCCAGTACTTC. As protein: CASSFGGGYQETQYF.

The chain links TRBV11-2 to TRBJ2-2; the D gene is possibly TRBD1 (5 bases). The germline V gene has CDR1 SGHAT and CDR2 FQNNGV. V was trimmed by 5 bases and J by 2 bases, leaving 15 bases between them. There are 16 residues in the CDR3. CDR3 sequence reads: CASSIQGRINTGELFF. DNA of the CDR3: TGTGCCAGCAGCATTCAGGGCAGGATTAACACCGGGGAGCTGTTTTTT.

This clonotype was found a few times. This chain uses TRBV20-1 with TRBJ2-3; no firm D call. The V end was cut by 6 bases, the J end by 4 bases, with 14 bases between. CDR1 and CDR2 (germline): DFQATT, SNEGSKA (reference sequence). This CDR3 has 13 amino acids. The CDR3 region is CSARMYGADTQYF. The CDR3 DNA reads TGCAGTGCCAGGATGTACGGCGCAGATACGCAGTATTTT.

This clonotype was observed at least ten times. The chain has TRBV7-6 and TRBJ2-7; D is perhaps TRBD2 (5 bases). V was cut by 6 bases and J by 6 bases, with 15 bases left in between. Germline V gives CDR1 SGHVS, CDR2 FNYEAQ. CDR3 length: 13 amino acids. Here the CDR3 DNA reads TGTGCCAGCAGTTACGAAGGACGGGGCGAGCAGTACTTC. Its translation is CASSYEGRGEQYF.

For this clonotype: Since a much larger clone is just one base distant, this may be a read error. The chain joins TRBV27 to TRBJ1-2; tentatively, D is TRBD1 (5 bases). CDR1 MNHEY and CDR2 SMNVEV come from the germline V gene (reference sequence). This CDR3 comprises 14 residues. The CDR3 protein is CASGVIGGNYGYIF. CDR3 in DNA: TGTGCCAGCGGAGTTATTGGGGGAAACTATGGCTACATCTTC.

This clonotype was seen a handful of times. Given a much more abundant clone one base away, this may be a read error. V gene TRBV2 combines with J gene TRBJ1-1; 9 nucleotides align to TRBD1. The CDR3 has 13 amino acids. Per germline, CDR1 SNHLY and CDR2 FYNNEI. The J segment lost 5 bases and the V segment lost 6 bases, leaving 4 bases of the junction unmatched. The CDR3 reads CASSGTGKTEAFF. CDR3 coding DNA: TGTGCCAGCAGCGGGACAGGGAAAACTGAAGCTTTCTTT.

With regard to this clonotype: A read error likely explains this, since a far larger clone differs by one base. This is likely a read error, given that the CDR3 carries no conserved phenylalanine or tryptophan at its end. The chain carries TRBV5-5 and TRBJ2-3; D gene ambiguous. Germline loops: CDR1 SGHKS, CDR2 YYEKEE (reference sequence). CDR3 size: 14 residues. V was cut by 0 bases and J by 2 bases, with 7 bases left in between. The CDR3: CASSLGLSTDTQYL. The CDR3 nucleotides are TGTGCCAGCAGCTTGGGGCTTTCCACAGATACGCAGTATTTA.

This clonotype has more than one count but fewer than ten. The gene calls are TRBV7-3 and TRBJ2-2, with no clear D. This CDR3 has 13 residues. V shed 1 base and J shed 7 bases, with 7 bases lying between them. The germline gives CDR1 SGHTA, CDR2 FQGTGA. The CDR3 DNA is TGTGCCAGCAGCTTAAATGCCGGCGGGGAGCTGTTTTTT. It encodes CASSLNAGGELFF.

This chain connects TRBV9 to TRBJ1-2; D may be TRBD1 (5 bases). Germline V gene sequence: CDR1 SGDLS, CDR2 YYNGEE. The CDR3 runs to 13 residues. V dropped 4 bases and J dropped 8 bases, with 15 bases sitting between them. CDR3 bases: TGTGCCAGCAGCTCTAGGGGTTTTGGGGGCTACACCTTC. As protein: CASSSRGFGGYTF.

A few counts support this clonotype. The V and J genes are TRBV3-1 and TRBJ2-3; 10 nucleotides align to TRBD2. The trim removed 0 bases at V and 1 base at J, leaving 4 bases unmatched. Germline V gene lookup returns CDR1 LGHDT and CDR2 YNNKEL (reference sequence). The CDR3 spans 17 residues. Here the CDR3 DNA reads TGTGCCAGCAGCCAAGATCGAACTAGCGGGGGCACAGATACGCAGTATTTT. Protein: CASSQDRTSGGTDTQYF.

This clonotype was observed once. The CDR3 coding sequence is TGTGCCAGCAGTCCCCAAACAGGGGTTACTCAGCCCCAGCATTTT. Protein: CASSPQTGVTQPQHF. The chain joins TRBV28 to TRBJ1-5, with 7 bases aligning to TRBD1. Germline-derived CDR1 and CDR2 are MDHEN and SYDVKM. Losses at the gene ends were 5 bases for V and 6 bases for J; bases not matched to a gene: 10. This CDR3 spans 15 amino acids.